This TCR beta chain is drawn from a study of tumor-infiltrating lymphocytes in oesophageal squamous cell carcinoma (dated by TCRdb to the mid-2010s). From the cysteine through the phenylalanine, the CDR3 covers 14 amino acids. The kept DNA is CDR3 alone, 42 bases in frame from the first base. V is pruned by 1 base and J by 0 bases, leaving 1 base of the junction without a gene match. CDR1 and CDR2 (SGHNT, YYREEE) derive from the germline V gene (reference sequence). At least ten counts were recorded for this clonotype. No antigen is known for it. The record has no base qualities; no much larger clone is one base away. Libraries came from PCR. Sequencing was carried out with an Illumina HiSeq 2000. TCRdb redid the processing of the public reads, applying fastp at Q25 and MiXCR, and retained in-frame beta chains. Rows merge per CDR3 protein into single entries with the most common DNA and genes. The sample records 20,000 or so distinct CDR3 sequences, 34% of which are singletons. Of the sample, approximately 19% is held by the ten largest clones.

This chain joins TRBV5-4 to TRBJ2-7; TRBD1 matches 7 bases in the middle. Sequenced input: esophageal tumor tissue. The TCR comes from a female donor with esophageal squamous cell carcinoma. The nucleotide sequence is TGTGCCAGCAGCTTGCCAGGGGGCTCCTACGAGCAGTACTTC. The resulting protein is CASSLPGGSYEQYF.